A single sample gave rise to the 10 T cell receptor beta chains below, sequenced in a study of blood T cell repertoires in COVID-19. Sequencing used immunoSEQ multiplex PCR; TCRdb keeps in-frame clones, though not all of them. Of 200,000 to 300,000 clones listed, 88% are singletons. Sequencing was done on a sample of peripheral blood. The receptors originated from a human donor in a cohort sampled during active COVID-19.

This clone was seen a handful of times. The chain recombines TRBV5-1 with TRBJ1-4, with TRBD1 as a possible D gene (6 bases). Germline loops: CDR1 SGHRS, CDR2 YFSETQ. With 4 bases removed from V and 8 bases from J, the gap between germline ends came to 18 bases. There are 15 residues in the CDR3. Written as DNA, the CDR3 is TGCGCCAGCAGCCCTGGGGGAACAGGGCGAGAAAAACTGTTTTTT. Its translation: CASSPGGTGREKLFF.

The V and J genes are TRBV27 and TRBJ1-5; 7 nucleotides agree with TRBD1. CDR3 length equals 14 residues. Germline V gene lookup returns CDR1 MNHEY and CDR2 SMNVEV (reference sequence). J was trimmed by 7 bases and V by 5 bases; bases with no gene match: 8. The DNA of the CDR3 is TGTGCCAGCAGTCCGACGGACAGGCGCCAGCCCCAGCATTTT. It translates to CASSPTDRRQPQHF.

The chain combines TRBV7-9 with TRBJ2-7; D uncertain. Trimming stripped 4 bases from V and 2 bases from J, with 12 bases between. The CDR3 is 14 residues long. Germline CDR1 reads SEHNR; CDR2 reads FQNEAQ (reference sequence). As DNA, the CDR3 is TGTGCCAGCAGCTCCGAGGTACGTACCTACGAGCAGTACTTC. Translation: CASSSEVRTYEQYF.

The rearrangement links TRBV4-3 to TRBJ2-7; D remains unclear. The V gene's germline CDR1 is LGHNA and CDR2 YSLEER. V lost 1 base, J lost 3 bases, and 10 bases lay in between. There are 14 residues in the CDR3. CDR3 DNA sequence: TGCGCCAGCAGCCAAGTTTTGCGGAGCTACGAGCAGTACTTC. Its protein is CASSQVLRSYEQYF.

CDR3 region: CASSHDRTTYNEQFF. The CDR3 DNA follows: TGCGCCAGCAGCCACGATCGAACAACCTACAATGAGCAGTTCTTC. This sequence joins TRBV4-3 and TRBJ2-1; D unclear. The germline V gene has CDR1 LGHNA and CDR2 YSLEER. Trimming stripped 3 bases from V and 2 bases from J, with 11 bases between. The CDR3 runs 15 residues.

CDR3 loop: CASSARRGLRTGGRGGYTF. CDR3 DNA: TGTGCCAGCAGCGCGCGTCGAGGACTTAGGACAGGGGGCCGAGGGGGCTACACCTTC. V usage is TRBV7-8 and J usage is TRBJ1-2; TRBD1 aligns across 11 bases. CDR3 length equals 19 residues. Germline-derived CDR1 and CDR2 are SGHVS and FQNEAQ. Germline trimming cut 5 bases from V and 8 bases from J; bases unmatched to any gene: 22.

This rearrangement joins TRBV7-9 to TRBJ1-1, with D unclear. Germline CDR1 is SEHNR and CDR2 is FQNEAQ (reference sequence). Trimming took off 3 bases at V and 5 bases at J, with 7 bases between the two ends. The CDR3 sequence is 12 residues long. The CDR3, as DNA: TGTGCCAGCAGCTTGGCGGAAACTGAAGCTTTCTTT. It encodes CASSLAETEAFF.

The CDR3 reads CASSKGQLEKLFF. The CDR3 DNA reads TGCGCCAGCAGCAAGGGACAGCTTGAAAAACTGTTTTTT. The J gene is TRBJ1-4, the V gene TRBV4-1, with TRBD1 matching over 7 bases. The germline gives CDR1 MGHRA, CDR2 YSYEKL. This CDR3 has 13 residues. The V gene end was trimmed by 5 bases and the J gene end by 7 bases; junction bases not matched to a gene: 4.

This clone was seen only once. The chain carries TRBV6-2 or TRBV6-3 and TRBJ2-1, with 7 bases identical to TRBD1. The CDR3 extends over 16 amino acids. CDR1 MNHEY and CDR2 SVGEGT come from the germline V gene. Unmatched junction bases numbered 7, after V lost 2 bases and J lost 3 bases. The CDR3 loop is CASSYQTGSSYNEQFF. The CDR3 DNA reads TGTGCCAGCAGTTACCAGACAGGGTCGAGCTACAATGAGCAGTTCTTC.

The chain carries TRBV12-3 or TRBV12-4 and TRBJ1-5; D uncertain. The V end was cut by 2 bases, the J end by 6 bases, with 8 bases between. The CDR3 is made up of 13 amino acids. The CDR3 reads CASSLSPVQPQHF. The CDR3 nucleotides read TGTGCCAGCAGTTTATCCCCGGTTCAGCCCCAGCATTTT.